The 21 T cell receptor beta chains listed next were all sequenced from one sample in a study of Ad26.COV2.S vaccination and SARS-CoV-2 variants. Treatment reported: roughly 19 received Ad26.COV2.S at low or high dose, single or two shots; a few received placebo; per-sample allocation not given. Samples were taken on day 63 after the first vaccine or placebo injection. Sequencing used immunoSEQ multiplex PCR; TCRdb keeps in-frame clones, though not all of them. The sample records 400,000 to 450,000 clones, 90% being singletons. The sample in question was peripheral blood, obtained in a trial of Ad26.COV2.S vaccine versus placebo. The source of these receptors is a person between 18 and 60 years old who received the Ad26.COV2.S COVID-19 vaccine or a placebo.

This clone was detected once. V is TRBV12-3 or TRBV12-4 and J is TRBJ2-7; 7 nucleotides align to TRBD2. This CDR3 has 13 amino acids. Trimming cost V 1 base and J 6 bases; bases outside gene matches: 3. CDR3 in amino acids: CASSLGTGGEQYF. Written as DNA, the CDR3 is TGTGCCAGCAGTTTAGGGACGGGAGGCGAGCAGTACTTC.

Here the CDR3 reads CASSVGTGYYEQYF. CDR3 DNA sequence: TGTGCCAGCAGTGTCGGGACAGGGTACTACGAGCAGTACTTC. The chain uses TRBV2 and TRBJ2-7; 9 nucleotides agree with TRBD1. Germline V gives CDR1 SNHLY, CDR2 FYNNEI. The CDR3 has 14 residues. Germline trimming cut 4 bases from V and 3 bases from J; bases unmatched to any gene: 4.

V gene TRBV28 combines with J gene TRBJ2-2, with D hard to call. The CDR3 is made up of 17 amino acids. V lost 5 bases, J lost 13 bases, and 29 bases lay in between. Germline V gene lookup returns CDR1 MDHEN and CDR2 SYDVKM. The CDR3 reads CASSPPGVPSGRLRLFF. In nucleotides, the CDR3 is TGTGCCAGCAGTCCTCCCGGTGTCCCTTCTGGGCGGTTGCGGCTGTTTTTT.

This rearrangement joins TRBV6-2 or TRBV6-3 to TRBJ2-5; possibly TRBD1 for D (5 bases). Germline lookup yields CDR1 MNHEY and CDR2 SVGEGT. V shed 2 bases and J shed 5 bases, with 12 bases lying between them. The CDR3 is 14 residues long. The CDR3 DNA reads TGTGCCAGCAGTTACCCGGACACCTTGGAGACCCAGTACTTC. Translated, it gives CASSYPDTLETQYF.

V and J are TRBV28 and TRBJ2-2; tentatively, D is TRBD1 or TRBD2 (5 bases each). With 8 bases removed from V and 8 bases from J, the gap between germline ends came to 18 bases. Germline V gene lookup returns CDR1 MDHEN and CDR2 SYDVKM. The CDR3 extends over 14 amino acids. The CDR3 reads CASSGPGLYGELFF. CDR3 DNA sequence: TGTGCCAGCTCCGGGCCGGGGCTTTATGGGGAGCTGTTTTTT.

The rearrangement joins TRBV12-3 or TRBV12-4 to TRBJ2-3, with D possibly being TRBD2 (6 bases). The CDR3 is made up of 13 amino acids. Trimming pared 7 bases from V and 6 bases from J, leaving 14 bases between. CDR3 in amino acids: CASTPGRGDTQYF. The DNA of the CDR3 is TGTGCCAGCACCCCCGGGAGAGGGGATACGCAGTATTTT.

V usage is TRBV7-2 and J usage is TRBJ1-1; no definite D call. The CDR3 spans 14 residues. V was cut by 5 bases and J by 0 bases, with 10 bases left in between. Germline V lookup: CDR1 SGHTA, CDR2 FQGNSA. The CDR3 loop reads CASSPDGVNTEAFF. CDR3 coding DNA: TGTGCCAGCAGCCCCGACGGAGTGAACACTGAAGCTTTCTTT.

The rearrangement links TRBV7-9 to TRBJ2-7, with 11 bases aligning to TRBD2. CDR1 and CDR2 (germline): SEHNR, FQNEAQ (reference sequence). V gave up 4 bases and J gave up 1 base; unmatched junction bases: 3. The length of the CDR3 is 15 residues. CDR3 loop: CASSSRTSGSYEQYF. The CDR3 DNA follows: TGTGCCAGCAGCTCGAGGACTAGCGGGTCCTACGAGCAGTACTTC.

The chain has TRBV28 and TRBJ2-7, with TRBD2 identical over 8 bases. V shed 4 bases, J shed 5 bases, and the junction held 13 bases outside the gene matches. CDR3 length equals 16 residues. The germline V gene encodes CDR1 MDHEN and CDR2 SYDVKM. CDR3 sequence (DNA): TGTGCCAGCAGTTCCCCCGCCAGCGGGAGAGGCCACGAGCAGTACTTC. It translates to CASSSPASGRGHEQYF.

With regard to this clone: Other DNA sequences from this sample encode an identical CDR3 as well. V usage is TRBV28 and J usage is TRBJ2-7; 9 bases match TRBD2. From germline, CDR1 is MDHEN and CDR2 SYDVKM. The CDR3 covers 14 residues. V was clipped by 2 bases and J by 2 bases; unmatched bases: 1. The CDR3 coding sequence is TGTGCCAGCAGTTTAGCGGGAGGGCCCTACGAGCAGTACTTC. Its translation is CASSLAGGPYEQYF.

This clone turned up a few times. The chain is built from TRBV28 and TRBJ1-5, with TRBD1 as a possible D gene (5 bases). The V end lost 6 bases, the J end lost 3 bases, and 12 bases lay between the germline ends. The CDR3 covers 14 residues. CDR1 and CDR2 (germline): MDHEN, SYDVKM. DNA of the CDR3: TGTGCCAGCAGCCCGGGCAGGGCCAATCAGCCCCAGCATTTT. This translates into CASSPGRANQPQHF.

The rearrangement links TRBV2 to TRBJ2-7; 9 bases match TRBD1. CDR1 is SNHLY, CDR2 FYNNEI, per germline. Trimming took 11 bases from V and 5 from J; bases not matched to a gene: 7. CDR3 size: 12 residues. DNA for the CDR3: TGTGCCTTAGGGGACAGGGACAACGAGCAGTACTTC. Translated: CALGDRDNEQYF.

The genes are TRBV7-6 and TRBJ2-2; 11 bases are a match to TRBD2. Germline values: CDR1 SGHVS, CDR2 FNYEAQ. The CDR3 extends over 15 amino acids. The trim removed 5 bases at V and 7 bases at J, leaving 6 bases unmatched. The CDR3 sequence: CASSTLAGVVGELFF. Here the CDR3 DNA reads TGTGCCAGCAGCACACTAGCGGGAGTGGTCGGGGAGCTGTTTTTT.

The CDR3 region has the DNA TGTGCCAGCAGCTCCATTGTAGCGGGAGCCTCAGATACGCAGTATTTT. Amino acids: CASSSIVAGASDTQYF. V is TRBV7-3 and J is TRBJ2-3; TRBD2 matches 9 bases. The germline V gene encodes CDR1 SGHTA and CDR2 FQGTGA. With 4 bases clipped from V and 4 bases from J, the junction kept 9 bases outside the gene matches. The CDR3 has 16 amino acids.

The V gene is TRBV2, the J gene TRBJ2-7, with D unclear. Germline-derived CDR1 and CDR2 are SNHLY and FYNNEI. The CDR3 extends over 13 amino acids. Between the trimmed V and J ends, which lost 4 bases and 3 bases, there was a span of 10 bases. The CDR3 reads CASSGIQGYEQYF. The CDR3 bases are TGTGCCAGCAGTGGTATACAAGGCTACGAGCAGTACTTC.

The chain couples TRBV7-2 to TRBJ2-1; D gene ambiguous. CDR1 and CDR2 (germline): SGHTA, FQGNSA. V was shortened by 1 base and J by 8 bases, with 15 bases between the two germline ends. The CDR3 spans 15 residues. DNA of the CDR3: TGTGCCAGCAGCTTAGGTCTTAGGTCGTGCGATGAGCAGTTCTTC. Translated: CASSLGLRSCDEQFF.

J is TRBJ2-7 and V is TRBV28; D gene ambiguous. Germline V gives CDR1 MDHEN, CDR2 SYDVKM. The CDR3 totals 13 residues. V gave up 4 bases and J gave up 3 bases, with 10 bases separating them. The CDR3 loop is CASSSNRNYEQYF. The CDR3 DNA reads TGTGCCAGCAGTTCTAATCGCAACTACGAGCAGTACTTC.

The chain has TRBV30 and TRBJ2-7; weak D call: TRBD1 (5 bases). V was clipped by 5 bases and J by 0 bases, with 14 bases between them. The germline gives CDR1 GTSNPN, CDR2 SVGIG (reference sequence). The CDR3 length is 14 residues. The CDR3 nucleotides are TGTGCCTGGTGTCCAGGGCCTAGCTCCTACGAGCAGTACTTC. Its translation: CAWCPGPSSYEQYF.

J is TRBJ2-1 and V is TRBV11-2, with TRBD2 as a possible D gene (5 bases). Germline-derived CDR1 and CDR2 are SGHAT and FQNNGV. Between the trimmed V and J ends, which lost 5 bases and 10 bases, there was a span of 12 bases. This CDR3 has 12 residues. The CDR3 loop reads CASSKTTNEQFF. The CDR3 DNA reads as TGTGCCAGCAGCAAGACTACTAACGAGCAGTTCTTC.

The V gene is TRBV5-1, the J gene TRBJ1-2; D is perhaps TRBD1 (5 bases). In germline, CDR1 is SGHRS, CDR2 YFSETQ. Trimming pared 1 base from V and 7 bases from J, leaving 8 bases between. The CDR3 sequence is 12 residues long. In nucleotides, the CDR3 is TGCGCCAGCAGCTTGCGAGGGGCTGGCTACACCTTC. As protein: CASSLRGAGYTF. Looking up the rest from reference TRBV5-1 and TRBJ1-2 gives the full variable domain: KAGVTQTPRYLIKTRGQQVTLSCSPISGHRSVSWYQQTPGQGLQFLFEYFSETQRNKGNFPGRFSGRQFSNSRSEMNVSTLELGDSALYLCASSLRGAGYTFGSGTRLTVV.

The chain is built from TRBV18 and TRBJ1-1; possible D gene TRBD1, 5 bases. The CDR3 extends over 15 amino acids. V gave up 5 bases and J gave up 2 bases, with 15 bases separating them. Germline CDR1 reads KGHSH; CDR2 reads LQKENI. CDR3 sequence reads: CASSAGNGGNTEAFF. CDR3 in DNA: TGTGCCAGCTCAGCGGGCAATGGGGGAAACACTGAAGCTTTCTTT.